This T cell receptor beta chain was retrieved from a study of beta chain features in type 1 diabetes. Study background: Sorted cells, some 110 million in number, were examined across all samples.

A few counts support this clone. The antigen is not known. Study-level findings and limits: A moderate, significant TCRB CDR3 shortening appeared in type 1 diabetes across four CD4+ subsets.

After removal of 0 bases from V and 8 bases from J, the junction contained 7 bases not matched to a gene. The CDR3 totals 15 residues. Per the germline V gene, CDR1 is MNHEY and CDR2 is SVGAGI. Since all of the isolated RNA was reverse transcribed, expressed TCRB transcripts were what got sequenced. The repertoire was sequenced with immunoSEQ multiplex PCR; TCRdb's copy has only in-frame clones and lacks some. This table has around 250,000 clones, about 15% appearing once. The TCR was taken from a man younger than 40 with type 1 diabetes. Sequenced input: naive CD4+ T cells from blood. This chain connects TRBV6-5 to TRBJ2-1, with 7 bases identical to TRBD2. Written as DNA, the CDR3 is TGTGCCAGCAGTTACTCTGGGAGGGACTGGGATGAGCAGTTCTTC. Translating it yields CASSYSGRDWDEQFF.